This TCR beta chain was identified in a study of identical twins. Whole-study findings and limits: Where out-of-frame alpha sequences were twin-shared, they showed excess low generation probability. Within cord blood, abundant beta clonotypes carried fewer insertions, but memory repertoires showed no such trend.

The CDR3 spans 15 residues. Unmatched junction bases numbered 3, after V lost 3 bases and J lost 6 bases. In regard to this clonotype: Its cognate antigen is unknown.

Every donor was a healthy Caucasian. A universal primer site was created by template switching, with the cDNA bearing unique molecular identifiers. Each CDR3 protein gets one entry after TCRdb re-called the 5' RACE reads with MiXCR. This sample has under 250,000 distinct CDR3 sequences, with over 9.5% found just once. These data were likewise used in another study, on yellow fever vaccine responses in identical twins.

Sample: memory (CD45RO+) T cells sorted from blood. The TCR originated in a woman between 18 and 30 years old in good health. This chain joins TRBV12-3 or TRBV12-4 and TRBJ1-5; 12 positions match TRBD1. CDR3: CASSFGTGGAQPQHF. CDR3 DNA sequence: TGTGCCAGCAGTTTTGGGACAGGGGGCGCTCAGCCCCAGCATTTT.